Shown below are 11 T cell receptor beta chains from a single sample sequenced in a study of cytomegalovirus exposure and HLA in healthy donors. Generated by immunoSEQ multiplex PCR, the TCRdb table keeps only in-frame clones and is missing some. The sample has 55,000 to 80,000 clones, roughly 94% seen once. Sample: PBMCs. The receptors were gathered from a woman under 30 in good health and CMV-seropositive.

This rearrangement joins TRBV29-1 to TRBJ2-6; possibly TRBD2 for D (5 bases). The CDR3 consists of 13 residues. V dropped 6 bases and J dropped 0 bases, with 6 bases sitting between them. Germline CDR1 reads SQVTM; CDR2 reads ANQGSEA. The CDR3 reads CSVGSSGANVLTF. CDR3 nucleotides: TGCAGCGTGGGGAGCTCTGGGGCCAACGTCCTGACTTTC.

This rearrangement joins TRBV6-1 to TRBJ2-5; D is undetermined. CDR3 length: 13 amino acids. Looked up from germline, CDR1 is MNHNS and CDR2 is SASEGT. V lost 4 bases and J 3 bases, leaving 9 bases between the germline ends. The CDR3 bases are TGTGCCAGCAGTGGTGTTCCCGAAGAGACCCAGTACTTC. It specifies CASSGVPEETQYF.

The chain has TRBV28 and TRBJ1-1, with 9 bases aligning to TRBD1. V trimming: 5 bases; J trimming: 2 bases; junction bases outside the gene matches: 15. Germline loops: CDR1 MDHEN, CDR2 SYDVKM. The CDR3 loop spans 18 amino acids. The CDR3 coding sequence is TGTGCCAGCAGTCTCTTACAGGGGGCGCGAGTTCGAAACACTGAAGCTTTCTTT. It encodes CASSLLQGARVRNTEAFF.

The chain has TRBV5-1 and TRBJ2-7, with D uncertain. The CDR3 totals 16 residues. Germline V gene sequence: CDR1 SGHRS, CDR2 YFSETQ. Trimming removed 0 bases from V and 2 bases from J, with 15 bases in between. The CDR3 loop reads CASSLVGTRKTYEQYF. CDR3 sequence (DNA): TGCGCCAGCAGCTTGGTTGGTACGAGGAAAACCTACGAGCAGTACTTC.

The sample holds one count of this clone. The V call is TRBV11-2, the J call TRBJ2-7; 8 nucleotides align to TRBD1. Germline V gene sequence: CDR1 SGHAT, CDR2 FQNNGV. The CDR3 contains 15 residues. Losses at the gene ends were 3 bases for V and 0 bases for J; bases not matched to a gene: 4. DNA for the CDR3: TGTGCCAGCAGCTTGACGGACAGGGACTCCTACGAGCAGTACTTC. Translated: CASSLTDRDSYEQYF.

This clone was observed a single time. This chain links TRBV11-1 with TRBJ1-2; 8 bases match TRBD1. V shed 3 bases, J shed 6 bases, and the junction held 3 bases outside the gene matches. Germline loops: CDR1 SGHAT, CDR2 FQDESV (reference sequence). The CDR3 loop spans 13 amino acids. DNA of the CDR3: TGTGCCAGCAGCTTCGGGACAGGACATGGCTACACCTTC. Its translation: CASSFGTGHGYTF.

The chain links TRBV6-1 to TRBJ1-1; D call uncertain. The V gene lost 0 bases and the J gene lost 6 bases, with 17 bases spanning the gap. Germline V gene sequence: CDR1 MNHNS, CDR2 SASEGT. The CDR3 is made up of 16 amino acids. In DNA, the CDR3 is TGTGCCAGCAGTGAAGCTACAGATTCGTATGTGGCTGAAGCTTTCTTT. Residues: CASSEATDSYVAEAFF.

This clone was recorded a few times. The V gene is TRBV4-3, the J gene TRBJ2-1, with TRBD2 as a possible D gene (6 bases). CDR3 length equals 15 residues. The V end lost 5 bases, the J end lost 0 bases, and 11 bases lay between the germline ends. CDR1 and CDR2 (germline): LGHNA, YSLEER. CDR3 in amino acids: CASSSAGTSYNEQFF. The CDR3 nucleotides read TGCGCCAGCAGCTCGGCGGGGACCTCCTACAATGAGCAGTTCTTC.

CDR3 DNA sequence: TGTGCCAGCAGTGGAGCGCGACAGGTTAGCACTGAAGCTTTCTTT. As protein: CASSGARQVSTEAFF. The chain links TRBV6-6 to TRBJ1-1, with D maybe TRBD1 (6 bases). CDR1 MNHNY and CDR2 SVGAGI come from the germline V gene (reference sequence). V gave up 5 bases and J gave up 4 bases, with 17 bases separating them. This CDR3 is 15 amino acids long.

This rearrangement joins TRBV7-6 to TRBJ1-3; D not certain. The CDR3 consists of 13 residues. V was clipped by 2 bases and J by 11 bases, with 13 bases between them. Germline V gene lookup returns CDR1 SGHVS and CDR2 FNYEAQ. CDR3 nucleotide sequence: TGTGCCAGCAGCTTAAGCGGTGGCAGCGCCATATATTTT. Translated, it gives CASSLSGGSAIYF.

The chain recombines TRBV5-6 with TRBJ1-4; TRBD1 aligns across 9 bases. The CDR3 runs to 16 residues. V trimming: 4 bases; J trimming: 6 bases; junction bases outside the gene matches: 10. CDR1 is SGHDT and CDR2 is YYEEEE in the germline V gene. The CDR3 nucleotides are TGTGCCAGCAGCGCGACAGGGGGAGTATTATATGAAAAACTGTTTTTT. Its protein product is CASSATGGVLYEKLFF.